The source of this T cell receptor (beta chain) is a study of blood T cell repertoires in COVID-19. Study details: Samples taken during acute and convalescent COVID-19 were collected in the United States, Italy and Spain. T cells, B-cell-depleted T cells, or PBMCs supplied cDNA or gDNA.

The Seattle patients joined while their infection was active and were tracked longitudinally afterward. As handled by the study authors: Quantification of nucleated cells was approximated via reference gene primer amplification. The assay was immunoSEQ multiplex PCR, and TCRdb's table has in-frame clones only and misses some. That table furnishes V, J and clone size, whereas the DNA furnished D and trimming. The table shows hundreds of thousands of clones, with more than 75% occurring only once. What was sequenced was peripheral blood. This receptor was obtained from a man aged 45-65 years with COVID-19, enrolled during active disease.

Written as DNA, the CDR3 is TGCGCCAGCAGCCAAACAGGGGCGGACACCGGGGAGCTGTTTTTT. Residues: CASSQTGADTGELFF. V gene TRBV4-1 combines with J gene TRBJ2-2; TRBD1 matches 7 bases. V was pared by 2 bases and J by 3 bases, with 3 bases of the junction left unmatched. Germline CDR1 MGHRA, CDR2 YSYEKL. CDR3 length: 15 amino acids.